This TCR beta chain appears in the sequencing data of a study of T cells in Graves' hyperthyroidism and ophthalmopathy (dated by TCRdb to about 2019). Describing the broader study: Peripheral blood samples were taken at initial diagnosis, before any treatment was given. TCR V-J signatures able to tell the groups apart were searched for in a discovery cohort of 90 to 100 patients, of whom 43 had Graves' ophthalmopathy and more than 55 had stable Graves' hyperthyroidism. Prospective prediction of ophthalmopathy was tested in an independent validation cohort of fewer than 20 hyperthyroidism patients and around 16 patients who later progressed to ophthalmopathy. The 100 or so discovery patients were randomly split 7:3 into training and test sets. Thyroid tissue and blood T-cell repertoires from about six Graves' hyperthyroidism patients were also compared in the study. Once sampling was done, hyperthyroidism patients were given methimazole at a starting dose of 30 mg daily, whereas ophthalmopathy patients were given high-dose intravenous methylprednisolone. The paper reports TCR Vbeta CDR3 sequencing of approximately 140 peripheral blood samples: under 45 ophthalmopathy, approximately 74 hyperthyroidism and approximately 17 progressor patients.

Regarding this clonotype: What antigen it recognizes has not been identified. The record has no base qualities; no much larger clone is one base away.

The TCR beta CDR3 regions were amplified from RNA transcripts. A first-round RT-PCR of the TCR CDR3 used the HTBI primer set with the Qiagen OneStep RT-PCR kit. A second multiplex PCR round built the libraries, followed by size selection and purification. Sequencing of the libraries was done on an Illumina HiSeq2000 using paired-end 100 bp reads. In the paper's pipeline: SOAPnuke was used to process the raw data, removing reads that contained adapters or uncalled bases, had a mean Phred below 15, or lacked an exact match to the constant primer or identifier. COPE v1.2.5 was used to merge the high-quality paired reads, and each unique nucleotide sequence was defined as a clonotype. MiTCR v1.1 was used to align the clonotypes against IMGT TRBV, TRBD and TRBJ reference segments. The analysis was restricted to V-J combinations with a frequency above 0.0001, which together covered 99% to 99.2% of the repertoires. A TCS score was defined as the ratio between F50 (clonal expansion) and ExV (chaos), using BLOSUM62-based TCRdist between CDR3 peptides within each V-J. Welch's t-statistics and random forest reduced around 550 V-J features to under 15, which were used in a naive Bayes classifier (R e1071). Using fastp trimming at Q25 and MiXCR clonotype assembly, TCRdb reanalyzed the public sequencing data and kept in-frame beta chains. Every distinct CDR3 protein forms one entry, paired with its most common genes and DNA. The V and J calls were determined by TCRdb, not by the authors. The sample profile shows 250,000 to 300,000 distinct CDR3 sequences; 15% to 20% of them were found once. In total, the top ten clones hold roughly 40% of the sample.

The CDR3, cysteine through phenylalanine, is 14 amino acids long. The sequence is cut down to CDR3 DNA, 42 bases in frame from base 1. Relative to germline, V is 5 bases shorter and J is 0 bases shorter, with 8 bases between their ends. CDR1 ENHRY and CDR2 SYGVKD were looked up in the germline V gene. In the ophthalmopathy patients, disease was moderately to severely active, with a Clinical Activity Score of 3 or more, a NOSPECS grade of 4 or more, and a duration of less than 3 months. Exclusion was applied to patients with uncontrolled infections, other autoimmune diseases, pregnancy or lactation. Diagnoses relied on clinical symptoms, serum thyroxine and TRAb, thyroid ultrasound and orbital computed tomography. PBMCs were isolated from 10 ml of fresh peripheral blood by Ficoll-Paque density gradient centrifugation. Trizol reagent was used to extract total RNA, and RNA quality was then checked on an Agilent 2100 Bioanalyzer.

Results and caveats for the whole study, not just this receptor: No statistical method was used to fix the sample size in advance, and group allocation was not hidden from the investigators. In validation, the model predicted progression to ophthalmopathy a median of about 6 months before onset, with approximately 71% sensitivity and around 76% specificity. Most expanded thyroid clonotypes (frequency above 0.001) were also found in blood, which suggests that blood repertoires may mirror thyroid immune responses. A model built on a 13 V-J signature distinguished ophthalmopathy from stable hyperthyroidism, reaching around 87% sensitivity and around 81% specificity in cross-validation and 80%/75% in testing.

The material sequenced was blood. The rearrangement combines TRBV10-3 with TRBJ1-5; perhaps TRBD1 is the D gene, with 6 bases matching. The source of this sequence is a man between 45 and 60 years old with Graves' ophthalmopathy. The DNA sequence is given as TGTGCCATCAGTAGGGGGGATAGCAATCAGCCCCAGCATTTT. The resulting protein is CAISRGDSNQPQHF.